The 14 T cell receptor beta chains in this list originate from one sample, sequenced in a study of T cell repertoires in cytomegalovirus infection. TCRdb re-called the reads with MiXCR, one entry per CDR3 protein. Here the sample spans hundreds of thousands of distinct CDR3 sequences, less than 40% being singletons. The sequenced material came from PBMCs. Receptors originate from a human donor in good health (CMV status not recorded). Some clones in this sample may be carry-over from other donors' samples.

There are many counts of this clonotype. CDR3: CASSQDTSRGETQYF. The CDR3 bases are TGCGCCAGCAGCCAAGACACCAGCCGGGGAGAGACCCAGTACTTC. The chain couples TRBV4-1 to TRBJ2-5, with a tentative D call TRBD2 (5 bases). Germline assignment: CDR1 MGHRA and CDR2 YSYEKL. The CDR3 covers 15 residues. Trimming left V 0 bases short and J 4 bases short, with 12 bases between.

The table lists this clonotype with many counts. The rearrangement links TRBV28 to TRBJ2-7; 9 bases fit TRBD1. The CDR3 totals 16 residues. V lost 3 bases and J lost 0; bases outside the gene matches: 6. Germline V gives CDR1 MDHEN, CDR2 SYDVKM. CDR3 residues: CASSFDSTGGSYEQYF. The CDR3 nucleotides are TGTGCCAGCAGTTTCGACTCGACAGGGGGCTCCTACGAGCAGTACTTC.

The rearrangement links TRBV28 to TRBJ2-6; D possibly corresponds to TRBD1 (6 bases). Trimming left V 3 bases short and J 1 base short, with 16 bases between. CDR1 is MDHEN, CDR2 SYDVKM, per germline. The CDR3 consists of 18 residues. The CDR3, as DNA: TGTGCCAGCAGTTTTTGGGCAGGGGTAACTTCTGGGGCCAACGTCCTGACTTTC. Translated, it gives CASSFWAGVTSGANVLTF.

The V gene is TRBV12-3 or TRBV12-4, the J gene TRBJ1-6; D possibly corresponds to TRBD1 (6 bases). This CDR3 is built from 15 residues. Trimming shortened V by 6 bases and J by 13 bases, and 22 bases separated the two germline ends. CDR3 protein: CASSHDRPGLSPLHF. CDR3 DNA sequence: TGTGCCAGCAGCCATGACAGGCCCGGATTATCCCCCCTCCACTTT.

This clonotype was detected a few times. The chain carries TRBV7-9 and TRBJ2-3, with D perhaps TRBD2 (5 bases). Germline V gives CDR1 SEHNR, CDR2 FQNEAQ (reference sequence). The ends were cut back, 7 bases at V and 6 bases at J, with 29 bases in the middle. The CDR3 sequence is 18 residues long. The CDR3 loop reads CASIDYTVGLAKADTQYF. The DNA for the CDR3 is TGTGCCAGCATCGATTATACGGTTGGGCTAGCAAAAGCGGATACGCAGTATTTT.

Many counts were recorded for this clonotype. The CDR3 loop reads CASSLGQAGVGGDEQYF. As DNA, the CDR3 is TGTGCCAGCAGCTTAGGTCAAGCGGGAGTGGGGGGGGACGAGCAGTACTTC. This chain connects TRBV7-2 to TRBJ2-7; 8 bases align to TRBD2. V shed 1 base, J shed 5 bases, and the junction held 13 bases outside the gene matches. This CDR3 has 17 amino acids. CDR1 is SGHTA, CDR2 FQGNSA, per germline.

In the case of this clonotype: Given a much more abundant clone one base away, this may be a read error. This chain connects TRBV7-3 to TRBJ1-4; D gene unclear. Germline loops: CDR1 SGHTA, CDR2 FQGTGA. This CDR3 has 19 residues. In DNA form, the CDR3 reads TGTGCCAGCAGCCTCCGAGTAGACGGCAGACTCGCAACTAATGTAAAACTGTTTTTT. It yields the protein CASSLRVDGRLATNVKLFF. The full variable domain, its missing parts supplied by reference TRBV7-3 and TRBJ1-4, is GAGVSQTPSNKVTEKGKYVELRCDPISGHTALYWYRQSLGQGPEFLIYFQGTGAADDSGLPNDRFFAVRPEGSVSTLKIQRTERGDSAVYLCASSLRVDGRLATNVKLFFGSGTQLSVL.

The genes are TRBV12-3 or TRBV12-4 and TRBJ2-7; 7 bases fit TRBD2. The trim removed 3 bases at V and 3 bases at J, leaving 5 bases unmatched. CDR3 length: 14 residues. This chain's CDR3 is CASSFAGDRYEQYF. Written as DNA, the CDR3 is TGTGCCAGCAGTTTTGCGGGAGACCGCTACGAGCAGTACTTC.

This rearrangement joins TRBV7-2 to TRBJ1-1; a possible D gene is TRBD1 (5 bases). V was clipped by 0 bases and J by 1 base, with 9 bases between them. This CDR3 region has 15 residues. Germline values: CDR1 SGHTA, CDR2 FQGNSA. CDR3 in amino acids: CASSLARQRNTEAFF. The CDR3 DNA is TGTGCCAGCAGCTTAGCAAGACAGAGGAACACTGAAGCTTTCTTT.

The chain is built from TRBV29-1 and TRBJ2-1; D remains ambiguous. The CDR3 is 15 amino acids. V lost 8 bases and J lost 1, with 18 bases in between. Per germline, CDR1 SQVTM and CDR2 ANQGSEA. The CDR3 nucleotides are TGCAGCTCACATGGTGGGGAAGGATCCTACAATGAGCAGTTCTTC. This gives the protein CSSHGGEGSYNEQFF.

The chain is built from TRBV19 and TRBJ2-2; 16 positions match TRBD2. Germline CDR1 reads LNHDA; CDR2 reads SQIVND (reference sequence). There are 21 residues in the CDR3. With 5 bases clipped from V and 4 bases from J, the junction kept 16 bases outside the gene matches. This CDR3 reads CASSPFAGGLAGGPSTGELFF. DNA for the CDR3: TGTGCCAGTAGTCCTTTCGCTGGGGGACTAGCGGGGGGGCCGAGCACCGGGGAGCTGTTTTTT.

As to this clonotype: The junction differs from germline at one of its ends, possibly a read error. V usage is TRBV28 and J usage is TRBJ2-7; possibly TRBD2 for D (5 bases). Germline lookup yields CDR1 MDHEN and CDR2 SYDVKM. The CDR3 totals 16 residues. The CDR3 loop is CASSLFAPPSAGEQSF. The CDR3 DNA follows: TGTGCCAGCAGTTTATTCGCACCCCCCTCGGCGGGCGAGCAGTCCTTC.

The chain couples TRBV6-2 or TRBV6-3 to TRBJ2-1; 8 bases fit TRBD2. The CDR3 runs to 16 residues. Germline values: CDR1 MNHEY, CDR2 SVGEGT. V was clipped by 4 bases and J by 5 bases; unmatched bases: 10. CDR3 DNA sequence: TGTGCCAGCAGTTTCGGAGCGGGAGTCTCGAACAATGAGCAGTTCTTC. This sequence encodes CASSFGAGVSNNEQFF.

V and J are TRBV28 and TRBJ2-1; D ambiguous. The V and J ends lost 5 bases and 12 bases respectively, with 11 bases between them. CDR3 length equals 11 residues. From germline, CDR1 is MDHEN and CDR2 SYDVKM. CDR3 in DNA: TGTGCCAGCAGTCGGACGCTTAGGCAGTTCTTC. This codes for CASSRTLRQFF.